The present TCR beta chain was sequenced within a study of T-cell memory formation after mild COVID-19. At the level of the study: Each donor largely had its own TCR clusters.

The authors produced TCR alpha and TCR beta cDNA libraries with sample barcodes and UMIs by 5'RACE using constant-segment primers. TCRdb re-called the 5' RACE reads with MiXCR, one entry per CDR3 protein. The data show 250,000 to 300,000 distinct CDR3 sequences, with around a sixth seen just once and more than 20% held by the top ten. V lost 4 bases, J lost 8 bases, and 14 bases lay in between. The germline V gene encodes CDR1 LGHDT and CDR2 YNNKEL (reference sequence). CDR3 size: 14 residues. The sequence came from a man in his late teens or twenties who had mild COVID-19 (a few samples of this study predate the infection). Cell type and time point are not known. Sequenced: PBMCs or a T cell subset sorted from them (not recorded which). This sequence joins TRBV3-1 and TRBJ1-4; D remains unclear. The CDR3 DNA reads TGTGCCAGCAGCCGTCAACAGCGTAGCGAAAAACTGTTTTTT. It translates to CASSRQQRSEKLFF.